This record covers a single T cell receptor (beta chain). Its specificity is not known. The study ran its PCR with 60 Vbeta and 13 Jbeta primers. Assay: immunoSEQ multiplex PCR; the TCRdb copy retains only in-frame clones and omits some. The table has approximately 70,000 clones, about 80% seen once. The CDR3 spans 14 residues. The V gene's germline CDR1 is SGHTA and CDR2 FQGTGA. V lost 1 base and J 6 bases, leaving 10 bases between the germline ends. The data originate from a study of cytomegalovirus exposure and HLA in healthy donors. Study-wide results and limits: Highly shared sequence variants in one cluster were likely a sequencing artifact.

This clonotype originated in a man in his fifties or sixties in good health and CMV-seronegative. Sequencing was carried out using PBMCs. The chain couples TRBV7-3 to TRBJ1-5; no reliable D call. CDR3 sequence (DNA): TGTGCCAGCAGCTTAAAGTCTAGCGGTCAGCCCCAGCATTTT. This translates into CASSLKSSGQPQHF.